The next 23 T cell receptor beta chains were all read from a single sample in a study of shared T cell receptors in the human thymus. Here immunoSEQ multiplex PCR was the method, and the copy in TCRdb shows in-frame clones only, minus some. Seen here are hundreds of thousands of clones, 80% to 90% observed once, and the top ten hold around 0.01%. The sample also formed part of further work on human thymus T cells.

The sample consisted of thymocytes. Receptor source: a girl under three years old with a congenital heart defect.

The chain uses TRBV4-1 and TRBJ1-5; D is possibly TRBD1 (6 bases). The CDR3 runs 18 residues. Trimming stripped 0 bases from V and 1 base from J, with 16 bases between. Germline loops: CDR1 MGHRA, CDR2 YSYEKL. The CDR3 DNA reads TGCGCCAGCAGCCAAGAGTGCTGGGGGCATGGGAGCAATCAGCCCCAGCATTTT. It yields the protein CASSQECWGHGSNQPQHF.

V and J are TRBV30 and TRBJ1-1; D perhaps matches TRBD1 (5 bases). V was shortened by 2 bases and J by 0 bases, with 25 bases between the two germline ends. Germline V lookup: CDR1 GTSNPN, CDR2 SVGIG (reference sequence). The CDR3 sequence is 19 residues long. The CDR3 nucleotides are TGTGCCTGGAGTCCCTACCGAGGGGAGGGGTGGGGACTGAACACTGAAGCTTTCTTT. Translated: CAWSPYRGEGWGLNTEAFF.

The chain joins TRBV4-1 to TRBJ1-4, with D perhaps TRBD1 (5 bases). Germline-derived CDR1 and CDR2 are MGHRA and YSYEKL. The length of the CDR3 is 16 residues. The V and J ends lost 0 bases and 1 base respectively, with 9 bases between them. The DNA of the CDR3 is TGCGCCAGCAGCCAAGATTTCGGGGGAACTAATGAAAAACTGTTTTTT. The encoded protein is CASSQDFGGTNEKLFF.

The genes are TRBV15 and TRBJ1-5; D is unclear. The CDR3 is 13 amino acids. Trimming removed 5 bases from V and 10 bases from J, with 15 bases in between. Germline CDR1 LNHNV, CDR2 YYDKDF (reference sequence). DNA of the CDR3: TGTGCCACCAGCTTACACGTAAGAGGCCCCCAGCATTTT. Translating it yields CATSLHVRGPQHF. Supplemented by reference TRBV15 and TRBJ1-5, the full variable domain reads DAMVIQNPRYQVTQFGKPVTLSCSQTLNHNVMYWYQQKSSQAPKLLFHYYDKDFNNEADTPDNFQSRRPNTSFCFLDIRSPGLGDTAMYLCATSLHVRGPQHFGDGTRLSIL.

V is TRBV27 and J is TRBJ1-5; D remains unclear. V lost 6 bases and J 0 bases, leaving 9 bases between the germline ends. Germline V gene data show CDR1 as MNHEY and CDR2 as SMNVEV (reference sequence). The CDR3 is 14 residues long. CDR3 protein: CASRCTDSNQPQHF. CDR3 coding DNA: TGTGCCAGCAGATGTACAGATAGCAATCAGCCCCAGCATTTT.

The chain employs TRBV5-4 and TRBJ1-1, with D perhaps TRBD1 (6 bases). CDR1 is SGHNT, CDR2 YYREEE, per germline (reference sequence). V lost 4 bases and J 10 bases, leaving 20 bases between the germline ends. The CDR3 is made up of 14 amino acids. This CDR3 reads CASSQGQYQGPAFF. CDR3 in DNA: TGTGCCAGCAGCCAAGGACAGTACCAAGGGCCAGCTTTCTTT.

The chain recombines TRBV4-2 with TRBJ1-5, with D perhaps TRBD1 (5 bases). Trimming shortened V by 5 bases and J by 4 bases, and 18 bases separated the two germline ends. This CDR3 is 16 amino acids long. Germline V lookup: CDR1 LGHNA, CDR2 YNFKEQ. CDR3 nucleotide sequence: TGTGCCAGCAGCTATACAGAAGGGGAAAGGAATCAGCCCCAGCATTTT. It yields the protein CASSYTEGERNQPQHF.

V gene TRBV6-5 combines with J gene TRBJ1-4, with a possible D match to TRBD1 (6 bases). Trimming cost V 0 bases and J 6 bases, with 14 bases left between them. CDR3 size: 16 residues. CDR1 MNHEY and CDR2 SVGAGI come from the germline V gene. CDR3 coding DNA: TGTGCCAGCAGTTACTCGGGGTCTCAGGGGCATGAAAAACTGTTTTTT. It codes for CASSYSGSQGHEKLFF.

This chain uses TRBV7-3 with TRBJ2-3, with TRBD1 matching 9 bases. Germline V gives CDR1 SGHTA, CDR2 FQGTGA. V lost 5 bases, J lost 5 bases, and 17 bases stayed unmatched. The length of the CDR3 is 18 residues. CDR3 sequence (DNA): TGTGCCAGCAGCAAATCCGACGTACAGGGGGCTTCTAAAGATACGCAGTATTTT. It encodes CASSKSDVQGASKDTQYF.

CDR3 residues: CASSLAPESGEKLFF. CDR3 bases: TGTGCCAGCAGCTTAGCACCGGAGTCAGGGGAAAAACTGTTTTTT. V is TRBV7-6 and J is TRBJ1-4, with a tentative D call TRBD1 (5 bases). CDR3 length: 15 amino acids. The germline gives CDR1 SGHVS, CDR2 FNYEAQ. V was pared by 0 bases and J by 8 bases, with 13 bases between.

The chain recombines TRBV7-3 with TRBJ2-6; possible D gene TRBD1, 6 bases. Germline V gene lookup returns CDR1 SGHTA and CDR2 FQGTGA. Trimming left V 5 bases short and J 2 bases short, with 19 bases between. CDR3 length equals 18 residues. The CDR3 region has the DNA TGTGCCAGCAGCCAAACGACCCCGGACAGCACTGGGGCCAACGTCCTGACTTTC. It is translated as CASSQTTPDSTGANVLTF.

This clone was seen only once. This chain links TRBV4-1 with TRBJ1-3; possible D gene TRBD1, 6 bases. Germline CDR1 MGHRA, CDR2 YSYEKL. The V end lost 4 bases, the J end lost 4 bases, and 17 bases lay between the germline ends. CDR3 length equals 16 residues. The CDR3 protein is CASSPTSQGQGNTIYF. In DNA, the CDR3 is TGCGCCAGCAGCCCCACTTCCCAAGGACAGGGAAACACCATATATTTT.

This chain joins TRBV12-5 and TRBJ2-7; 7 bases line up with TRBD1. V dropped 7 bases and J dropped 2; count of bases not matched to a gene: 11. This CDR3 contains 15 residues. Germline CDR1 LGHNT, CDR2 FRNRAP. CDR3 amino acids: CASVPGTDATYEQYF. In DNA form, the CDR3 reads TGTGCTAGTGTCCCCGGGACAGACGCAACCTACGAGCAGTACTTC. The variable domain in full, completed from reference TRBV12-5 and TRBJ2-7, reads DARVTQTPRHKVTEMGQEVTMRCQPILGHNTVFWYRQTMMQGLELLAYFRNRAPLDDSGMPKDRFSAEMPDATLATLKIQPSEPRDSAVYFCASVPGTDATYEQYFGPGTRLTVT.

This clone has a handful of counts. DNA for the CDR3: TGTGCCAGTAGTATCCTAGACAGGGAAGGGAACACTGAAGCTTTCTTT. Its protein is CASSILDREGNTEAFF. The chain employs TRBV19 and TRBJ1-1; 7 bases align to TRBD1. Germline V lookup: CDR1 LNHDA, CDR2 SQIVND (reference sequence). V dropped 3 bases and J dropped 1; count of bases not matched to a gene: 8. The CDR3 loop spans 16 amino acids.

The chain has TRBV19 and TRBJ2-1; 7 nucleotides line up with TRBD2. Germline CDR1 is LNHDA and CDR2 is SQIVND (reference sequence). The CDR3 spans 21 residues. With V trimmed by 3 bases and J by 3 bases, 23 bases remained unmatched. CDR3 sequence: CASSMGLVLAGVIHNYNEQFF. As DNA, the CDR3 is TGTGCCAGTAGTATGGGGTTGGTTCTGGCGGGGGTTATCCACAACTACAATGAGCAGTTCTTC.

Only one count was recorded for this clone. The V call is TRBV11-2, the J call TRBJ1-2, with D possibly matching TRBD1 (5 bases). V lost 4 bases and J lost 6, with 12 bases in between. Germline assignment: CDR1 SGHAT and CDR2 FQNNGV. The CDR3 has 13 residues. DNA for the CDR3: TGTGCCAGCAGCTCCAGGGTAGATGATGGCTACACCTTC. Its translation: CASSSRVDDGYTF.

The V and J genes are TRBV25-1 and TRBJ1-1; D uncertain. The CDR3 covers 11 residues. Germline values: CDR1 MGHDK, CDR2 SYGVNS. V gave up 7 bases and J gave up 1 base, with 4 bases separating them. The CDR3 bases are TGTGCCAGCACTTGGAACACTGAAGCTTTCTTT. Translating gives CASTWNTEAFF.

This clone was recorded once. DNA of the CDR3: TGTGCCAGCAGCCCCTACCCGGACAGGGCGCGTCATAGCAATCAGCCCCAGCATTTT. Translated, it gives CASSPYPDRARHSNQPQHF. V usage is TRBV7-6 and J usage is TRBJ1-5, with TRBD1 matching over 8 bases. Germline loops: CDR1 SGHVS, CDR2 FNYEAQ. V shed 5 bases and J 0 bases; nucleotides not matched to a gene: 15. The CDR3 covers 19 residues.

V is TRBV28 and J is TRBJ1-3; D uncertain. Trimming cost V 8 bases and J 2 bases, with 16 bases left between them. Germline V gene lookup returns CDR1 MDHEN and CDR2 SYDVKM. The length of the CDR3 is 15 residues. CDR3 loop: CASFAEGTPGNTIYF. CDR3 nucleotides: TGTGCCAGCTTTGCCGAGGGAACCCCTGGAAACACCATATATTTT. Supplemented by reference TRBV28 and TRBJ1-3, the full variable domain reads DVKVTQSSRYLVKRTGEKVFLECVQDMDHENMFWYRQDPGLGLRLIYFSYDVKMKEKGDIPEGYSVSREKKERFSLILESASTNQTSMYLCASFAEGTPGNTIYFGEGSWLTVV.

For the CDR3, the DNA is TGCGCCAGCAGCTTGTGGCAGGGCCGAATCTATGGCTACACCTTC. It encodes CASSLWQGRIYGYTF. This chain joins TRBV5-1 and TRBJ1-2, with D perhaps TRBD1 (5 bases). Trimming stripped 1 base from V and 4 bases from J, with 14 bases between. CDR3 length: 15 amino acids. The germline V gene has CDR1 SGHRS and CDR2 YFSETQ.

V is TRBV25-1 and J is TRBJ1-2; TRBD1 aligns across 9 bases. The CDR3 covers 14 residues. V lost 6 bases, J lost 7 bases, and 9 bases stayed unmatched. CDR1 is MGHDK, CDR2 SYGVNS, per germline. CDR3 nucleotide sequence: TGTGCCAGCAGGGCTGGACAGGGGATCACTGGCTACACCTTC. Amino acids: CASRAGQGITGYTF.

The chain has TRBV5-1 and TRBJ2-7, with D unresolved. Trimming removed 6 bases from V and 3 bases from J, with 16 bases in between. The CDR3 is 14 amino acids. Per the germline V gene, CDR1 is SGHRS and CDR2 is YFSETQ. CDR3 DNA: TGCGCCAGCACCCCGCCGACTGACCTCTACGAGCAGTACTTC. The encoded protein is CASTPPTDLYEQYF.

The V and J genes are TRBV7-2 and TRBJ1-3; 10 positions agree with TRBD1. V shed 1 base and J 4 bases; nucleotides not matched to a gene: 7. The CDR3 runs 17 residues. Germline V lookup: CDR1 SGHTA, CDR2 FQGNSA. The CDR3 DNA follows: TGTGCCAGCAGCTTAGGGTCCGACAGGGGGCGCGGAAACACCATATATTTT. This sequence encodes CASSLGSDRGRGNTIYF.